What follows are 2 T cell receptor beta chains derived from one specimen sequenced in a study of molecular identifiers for immune sequencing clone quantification (dated by TCRdb to 2016 to 2018). The library was prepared using PCR. Sequencing used a NextSeq 500. TCRdb handled the public reads itself, with Q25 trimming in fastp and clone calling in MiXCR, and kept productive beta chains. A single entry per CDR3 protein holds the most common genes and DNA from its merged rows. In all, the sample holds 460,000 or so distinct CDR3 sequences, and under 30% of those were seen once. Jointly, the top ten make up roughly 0.77% of the sample. What was sequenced was naive CD8+ T cells from blood, with Jurkat cell RNA spiked in. Sample cell subset or site, as interpreted from the label and publication: FACS-sorted CD8+CD4-CCR7+CD45RA+ naive T cells. Receptors were obtained from a human donor in good health. Some libraries in this study had Jurkat cell RNA spiked in.

This clonotype showed up just a few times. The chain couples TRBV19 to TRBJ2-2; no clear D. Per germline, CDR1 LNHDA and CDR2 SQIVND (reference sequence). The V end lost 1 base, the J end lost 1 base, and 4 bases lay between the germline ends. There are 14 residues in the CDR3. The CDR3 region has the DNA TGTGCCAGTAGTATAGGCATGAACACCGGGGAGCTGTTTTTT. It yields the protein CASSIGMNTGELFF.

This clonotype was seen ten or more times. The rearrangement links TRBV5-4 to TRBJ2-5; D is unclear. The germline V gene has CDR1 SGHNT and CDR2 YYREEE (reference sequence). Deletions cut 0 bases from V and 3 bases from J, with 6 bases between. This CDR3 region has 13 residues. CDR3 DNA sequence: TGTGCCAGCAGCTTGGGGCAGGAAGAGACCCAGTACTTC. Protein: CASSLGQEETQYF.